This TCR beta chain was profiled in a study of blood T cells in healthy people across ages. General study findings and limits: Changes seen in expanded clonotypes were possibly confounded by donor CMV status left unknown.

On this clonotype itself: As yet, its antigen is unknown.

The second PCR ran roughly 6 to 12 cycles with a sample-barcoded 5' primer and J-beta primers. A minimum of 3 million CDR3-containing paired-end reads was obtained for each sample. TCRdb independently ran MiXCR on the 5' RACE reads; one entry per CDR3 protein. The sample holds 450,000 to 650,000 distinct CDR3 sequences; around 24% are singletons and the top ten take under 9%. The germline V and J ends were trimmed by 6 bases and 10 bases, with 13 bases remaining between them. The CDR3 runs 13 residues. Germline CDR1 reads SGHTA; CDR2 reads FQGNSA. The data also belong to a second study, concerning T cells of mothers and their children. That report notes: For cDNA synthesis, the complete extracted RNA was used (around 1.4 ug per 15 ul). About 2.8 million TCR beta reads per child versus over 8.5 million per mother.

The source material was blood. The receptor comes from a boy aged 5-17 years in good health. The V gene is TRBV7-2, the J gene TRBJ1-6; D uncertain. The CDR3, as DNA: TGTGCCAGCAGAATTCAAACGGGATCACCCCTCCACTTT. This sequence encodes CASRIQTGSPLHF.